This T cell receptor beta chain was recovered during a study of glioma-infiltrating T cells. The overall study: Glioblastomas were WHO grade IV, sampled at first diagnosis; low-grade were grade II.

Using RNA template, CDR3s of TCR alpha and beta were amplified with iRepertoire arm-PCR. From the multiplex PCR reads, TCRdb called clonotypes with MiXCR, one entry per CDR3 protein. The sample has a few hundred thousand distinct CDR3 sequences; around 45% are singletons. On this clonotype itself: Antigen unknown. An end of the junction does not agree with germline; a read error may underlie this.

Study results and caveats: Gliomas, especially low-grade, showed above-expected tissue-blood divergence; non-neoplastic patients showed below.

Germline V CDR1 and CDR2: MDHEN, SYDVKM. The CDR3 consists of 18 residues. The V gene is TRBV28, the J gene TRBJ2-1; the match to TRBD1 covers 9 bases. The sample taken for sequencing was glioma tissue, nonneoplastic brain tissue, or PBMCs (not recorded which). This receptor was identified in a human donor with low-grade glioma or glioblastoma, undergoing nonglioma brain surgery, or in good health (not recorded which). This CDR3 is CASSLYGTGTSSYSEQFF. Written as DNA, the CDR3 is TGTGCCAGCAGTTTATATGGGACAGGGACCAGCTCCTACAGTGAGCAGTTCTTC.